A selection of T cell receptor beta chains follows, all from one sample in a study of CD8+CD57+ T cells in acquired aplastic anemia. TCRdb redid the calling of the reads with MiXCR, one entry per CDR3 protein. The sample records 400,000 to 450,000 distinct CDR3 sequences, around 72% being singletons. The sample taken for sequencing was sorted CD4+, CD8+, or CD8+CD57+ T cells (not recorded which) from PBMCs. Receptors originate from a human donor in good health, serving as a control. Both conserved end residues are part of each CDR3.

v_call cdr3_aa
TRBV7-2 CASSQVTDTQYF
TRBV12-3/TRBV12-4 CASLLDAQTEAFF
TRBV5-1 CASSYTGSGATQYF
TRBV25-1 CSSSEWGNNEQFF
TRBV24-1 CATSDLGGYTF
TRBV6-2/TRBV6-3 CASSRQGGVVRTEAFF
TRBV7-2 CASSYSQNNYGYTF
TRBV29-1 CSVEGGGQPQHF
TRBV3-1 CASSRTENYGYTF
TRBV9 CASRDNRGPTSQQFF
TRBV5-1 CASSQPAENTYGYTF
TRBV25-1 CASSGYTGWGYGYTF
TRBV7-8 CASSQKTSGGNNEFF
TRBV4-2 CASSQGLAGGTGEGAEAFF
TRBV29-1 CSVEDKGRYIGYTF
TRBV7-9 CASSLVGGALQGKLRYEQYF
TRBV25-1 CASSGRQGGYGYTF
TRBV2 CTSIVIHTDTQYF
TRBV6-2/TRBV6-3 CATIRRGAQQFF
TRBV24-1 CATSKGTGADTQYF
TRBV11-1 CASSLEGGPRPFIDTQYF
TRBV7-2 CASSQERELTMATPLHF
TRBV20-1 CSALLPLPTGDDGYTF
TRBV7-2 CASSTEGSGDPRAHF